Each of the 9 T cell receptor beta chains below was sequenced from the same sample in a study of CDR3 diversity in severe acne. From the PCR reads, TCRdb called clonotypes with MiXCR, one entry per CDR3 protein. Of 84,000 or so distinct CDR3 sequences in the sample, about 50% were seen once. Sequencing was performed on blood. These receptor sequences come from a male donor in good health, serving as a control.

V gene TRBV2 combines with J gene TRBJ2-7; 8 bases are a match to TRBD1. The germline V gene has CDR1 SNHLY and CDR2 FYNNEI. The CDR3 totals 13 residues. Germline trimming cut 6 bases from V and 0 bases from J; bases unmatched to any gene: 1. The CDR3 is CASRQGVSYEQYF. CDR3 bases: TGTGCCAGCAGACAGGGGGTCTCCTACGAGCAGTACTTC.

The chain carries TRBV9 and TRBJ1-2, with D possibly TRBD1 on 5 matching bases. The V end lost 3 bases, the J end lost 8 bases, and 11 bases lay between the germline ends. This CDR3 is 12 amino acids long. From germline, CDR1 is SGDLS and CDR2 YYNGEE. The CDR3 loop is CASSAGGSGYTF. In DNA form, the CDR3 reads TGTGCCAGCAGCGCCGGGGGAAGCGGCTACACCTTC.

The chain joins TRBV5-1 to TRBJ2-2; 14 bases map to TRBD2. CDR3 length: 16 amino acids. Trimming cost V 4 bases and J 6 bases; bases outside gene matches: 5. In germline, CDR1 is SGHRS, CDR2 YFSETQ. CDR3 sequence (DNA): TGCGCCAGCAGCCAGGGACTAGCGGGAGTTGCCGGGGAGCTGTTTTTT. It codes for CASSQGLAGVAGELFF.

This clonotype was recorded at least ten times. No DNA is shown, since the ends of the CDR3 on it are uncertain; the CDR3 is the one TCRdb lists. The chain is built from TRBV9 and TRBJ2-3; TRBD1 is the table's D call and was not checked against the DNA. The length of the CDR3 is 14 amino acids, counting both ends. CDR1 and CDR2 from the germline V gene are SGDLS and YYNGEE. CDR3 amino acids: CASSVAQGAGPMSF.

J is TRBJ2-7 and V is TRBV9, with 7 bases identical to TRBD1. The ends lost 4 bases at V and 4 bases at J; junction bases unmatched: 8. Germline values: CDR1 SGDLS, CDR2 YYNGEE. The CDR3 sequence is 14 residues long. CDR3 protein: CASSRQGVDYEQYF. CDR3 bases: TGTGCCAGCAGCCGACAGGGAGTTGATTACGAGCAGTACTTC.

This clonotype occurred once. This sequence joins TRBV19 and TRBJ2-7, with 9 bases fitting TRBD1. The CDR3 sequence is 15 residues long. From germline, CDR1 is LNHDA and CDR2 SQIVND (reference sequence). V lost 5 bases and J lost 4; bases outside the gene matches: 9. As DNA, the CDR3 is TGTGCCAGTAGTCATACCGGGACAGGGAAGTACGAGCAGTACTTC. Residues: CASSHTGTGKYEQYF.

The chain carries TRBV10-3 and TRBJ2-3, with TRBD2 matching 12 bases. Germline assignment: CDR1 ENHRY and CDR2 SYGVKD. The junction had 3 bases not matched to a gene; V was cut back by 2 bases and J by 0 bases. The CDR3 contains 17 residues. In nucleotides, the CDR3 is TGTGCCATCAGTGAGGCTAGCGGGAGGGGTAGCACAGATACGCAGTATTTT. As protein: CAISEASGRGSTDTQYF.

The V gene is TRBV11-3, the J gene TRBJ2-7, with D perhaps matching TRBD1 (9 bases). The CDR3 runs 14 residues. Germline lookup yields CDR1 SGHNT and CDR2 YENEEA. Trimming left V 11 bases short and J 0 bases short, with 17 bases between. The DNA for the CDR3 is TGTGCCCCCGGGGGGGGACAGGGCTCCTACGAGCAGTACTTC. This codes for CAPGGGQGSYEQYF.

In its sample, this clonotype was seen many times. The chain is built from TRBV10-3 and TRBJ1-5; D is uncertain. The germline V gene encodes CDR1 ENHRY and CDR2 SYGVKD. CDR3 length equals 15 residues. V was pared by 2 bases and J by 4 bases, with 12 bases between. The CDR3: CAISEATGGNQPQHF. The CDR3 region has the DNA TGTGCCATCAGTGAGGCGACGGGAGGGAATCAGCCCCAGCATTTT.